These 27 T cell receptor beta chains came from one sample sequenced in a study of T cell responses to AZD1222 COVID-19 vaccine. The table came from immunoSEQ multiplex PCR; TCRdb's copy has only in-frame clones and leaves some out. The repertoire has 130,000 or so clones, roughly 90% of them found once; the top ten carry approximately 3%. This sample comprised peripheral blood, obtained on day 0 of AZD1222 vaccination. These TCRs come from an adult in good health.

The chain carries TRBV6-5 and TRBJ1-1; 9 bases align to TRBD1. J was trimmed by 8 bases and V by 2 bases; bases with no gene match: 6. Per the germline V gene, CDR1 is MNHEY and CDR2 is SVGAGI. This CDR3 is built from 14 residues. This chain's CDR3 is CASSYHPGTGEAFF. CDR3 DNA sequence: TGTGCCAGCAGTTACCATCCCGGGACAGGGGAAGCTTTCTTT.

On this clone: Within the sample, other DNA sequences also encode this same CDR3. The chain has TRBV27 and TRBJ2-7; possibly TRBD1 or TRBD2 for D (6 bases each). CDR1 MNHEY and CDR2 SMNVEV come from the germline V gene (reference sequence). Trimming took 9 bases from V and 4 from J, leaving 16 bases between them. The CDR3 is 13 amino acids. In nucleotides, the CDR3 is TGTGCCAGTACTAAGGGGGGCTCTTACGAGCAGTACTTC. Protein: CASTKGGSYEQYF.

This chain connects TRBV6-5 to TRBJ1-1, with no clear D. Trimming shortened V by 4 bases and J by 0 bases, and 15 bases separated the two germline ends. This CDR3 is built from 16 residues. CDR1 and CDR2 from the germline V gene are MNHEY and SVGAGI. CDR3 nucleotide sequence: TGTGCCAGCAGTTCGCCGGTACGGAGCCTGAACACTGAAGCTTTCTTT. Translating it yields CASSSPVRSLNTEAFF.

The genes are TRBV9 and TRBJ2-7; TRBD2 agrees at 12 bases. Losses at the gene ends were 3 bases for V and 7 bases for J; bases not matched to a gene: 8. Germline CDR1 is SGDLS and CDR2 is YYNGEE. The CDR3 totals 15 residues. CDR3 residues: CASSATSGGPGEQYF. DNA for the CDR3: TGTGCCAGCAGCGCTACTAGCGGGGGGCCGGGAGAGCAGTACTTC. Full variable domain (outside the CDR3, taken from reference TRBV9 and TRBJ2-7): DSGVTQTPKHLITATGQRVTLRCSPRSGDLSVYWYQQSLDQGLQFLIQYYNGEERAKGNILERFSAQQFPDLHSELNLSSLELGDSALYFCASSATSGGPGEQYFGPGTRLTVT.

This chain links TRBV5-6 with TRBJ2-5; 9 bases agree with TRBD2. The CDR3 covers 14 residues. V gave up 2 bases and J gave up 5 bases; unmatched junction bases: 4. The germline gives CDR1 SGHDT, CDR2 YYEEEE. CDR3 sequence (DNA): TGTGCCAGCAGCTTTAAAGCGGGAGGCGAGACCCAGTACTTC. This codes for CASSFKAGGETQYF.

The V gene is TRBV6-2 or TRBV6-3, the J gene TRBJ1-2, with D possibly matching TRBD1 (5 bases). This CDR3 region has 11 residues. Germline CDR1 is MNHEY and CDR2 is SVGEGT. V lost 6 bases and J lost 7, with 9 bases in between. CDR3 bases: TGTGCCAGCAGCCAGGGCGGTGGCTACACCTTC. Its protein product is CASSQGGGYTF.

This chain connects TRBV7-2 to TRBJ1-1; the D gene is possibly TRBD1 (6 bases). The V and J ends lost 5 bases and 2 bases respectively, with 21 bases between them. The germline gives CDR1 SGHTA, CDR2 FQGNSA. This CDR3 is built from 17 residues. CDR3 in DNA: TGTGCCAGCAGCCAATGGGGGAGAGGGGGACTAAACACTGAAGCTTTCTTT. This gives the protein CASSQWGRGGLNTEAFF.

CDR3 nucleotides: TGCGCCAGCAGCCAAGATGACTACTCCTACGAGCAGTACTTC. Translation gives CASSQDDYSYEQYF. J is TRBJ2-7 and V is TRBV4-1, with a possible D match to TRBD2 (5 bases). This CDR3 is built from 14 residues. Deletions cut 0 bases from V and 0 bases from J, with 6 bases between. Germline CDR1 and CDR2: MGHRA and YSYEKL.

The rearrangement uses TRBV6-5 and TRBJ1-2; 9 bases fit TRBD1. The germline gives CDR1 MNHEY, CDR2 SVGAGI. This CDR3 is built from 15 residues. With 2 bases clipped from V and 4 bases from J, the junction kept 5 bases outside the gene matches. This CDR3 is CASSYHGQGSYGYTF. The CDR3 DNA reads as TGTGCCAGCAGTTACCATGGACAGGGGAGCTATGGCTACACCTTC.

This CDR3 reads CASSPQFRNQPQHF. CDR3 DNA: TGTGCCAGTAGTCCACAGTTCCGCAATCAGCCCCAGCATTTT. The gene calls are TRBV19 and TRBJ1-5, with unresolved D. V was trimmed by 5 bases and J by 2 bases, leaving 10 bases between them. This CDR3 has 14 residues. Germline V gene data show CDR1 as LNHDA and CDR2 as SQIVND (reference sequence). The full variable domain, completed using reference TRBV19 and TRBJ1-5, is DGGITQSPKYLFRKEGQNVTLSCEQNLNHDAMYWYRQDPGQGLRLIYYSQIVNDFQKGDIAEGYSVSREKKESFPLTVTSAQKNPTAFYLCASSPQFRNQPQHFGDGTRLSIL.

V is TRBV28 and J is TRBJ2-1; TRBD2 matches at 7 bases. Germline CDR1 reads MDHEN; CDR2 reads SYDVKM. This CDR3 is built from 14 residues. The trim removed 2 bases at V and 6 bases at J, leaving 4 bases unmatched. The CDR3 protein is CASSLGGGPNEQFF. The CDR3 nucleotides read TGTGCCAGCAGTTTAGGGGGAGGGCCCAATGAGCAGTTCTTC.

This chain links TRBV7-2 with TRBJ2-3; TRBD2 matches 14 bases. Trimming cost V 4 bases and J 12 bases; bases outside gene matches: 9. The CDR3 is 15 residues long. Germline assignment: CDR1 SGHTA and CDR2 FQGNSA. CDR3 region: CASSYRTSGGSYQYF. The CDR3 DNA reads as TGTGCCAGCAGCTATCGGACTAGCGGGGGGTCTTATCAGTATTTT.

This chain links TRBV9 with TRBJ1-2; TRBD1 aligns across 7 bases. The CDR3 contains 14 residues. The junction had 6 bases not matched to a gene; V was cut back by 4 bases and J by 3 bases. The germline V gene encodes CDR1 SGDLS and CDR2 YYNGEE. The CDR3 DNA reads as TGTGCCAGCAGCCCCGGACAGGTCTACTATGGCTACACCTTC. This encodes CASSPGQVYYGYTF.

The chain combines TRBV6-5 with TRBJ1-2; perhaps TRBD1 as D (5 bases). Trimming pared 4 bases from V and 5 bases from J, leaving 11 bases between. There are 13 residues in the CDR3. CDR1 MNHEY and CDR2 SVGAGI come from the germline V gene. CDR3 protein: CASSSSRGYGYTF. The CDR3 region has the DNA TGTGCCAGCAGTTCCTCGAGGGGATATGGCTACACCTTC.

The rearrangement links TRBV9 to TRBJ2-1; 11 bases align to TRBD2. The CDR3 runs to 16 residues. J lost 6 bases, V lost 3 bases, and 8 bases had no gene match. Per the germline V gene, CDR1 is SGDLS and CDR2 is YYNGEE. DNA of the CDR3: TGTGCCAGCAGCGCGCACACTAGCGGGAGCCTCAATGAGCAGTTCTTC. This codes for CASSAHTSGSLNEQFF.

The CDR3 loop is CASSLSRGNTIYF. The CDR3 DNA is TGTGCCAGCAGCTTAAGTCGGGGAAACACCATATATTTT. The chain combines TRBV7-2 with TRBJ1-3; D remains ambiguous. V shed 2 bases and J shed 4 bases, with 6 bases lying between them. The CDR3 length is 13 residues. Germline assignment: CDR1 SGHTA and CDR2 FQGNSA.

The J gene is TRBJ1-2, the V gene TRBV12-3 or TRBV12-4; tentative D call: TRBD1 (5 bases). This CDR3 contains 12 residues. Between the trimmed V and J ends, which lost 8 bases and 7 bases, there was a span of 14 bases. The CDR3 nucleotides are TGTGCCAGCGGCCTTAGGGGATCTGGCTACACCTTC. Residues: CASGLRGSGYTF.

The chain employs TRBV4-1 and TRBJ2-1; D is perhaps TRBD1 or TRBD2 (5 bases each). The germline V gene encodes CDR1 MGHRA and CDR2 YSYEKL. The CDR3 covers 14 residues. Trimming took off 3 bases at V and 2 bases at J, with 8 bases between the two ends. The CDR3 loop is CASSQVGAYNEQFF. The CDR3 DNA reads TGCGCCAGCAGCCAGGTGGGGGCCTACAATGAGCAGTTCTTC.

In its sample, this clone was seen a few times. The chain recombines TRBV6-2 or TRBV6-3 with TRBJ2-7; 11 bases align to TRBD1. In germline, CDR1 is MNHEY, CDR2 SVGEGT. After removal of 2 bases from V and 3 bases from J, the junction contained 3 bases not matched to a gene. The CDR3 contains 15 residues. The CDR3 DNA sequence: TGTGCCAGCAGTTACGGACAGGGGGCCTACTACGAGCAGTACTTC. Its translation: CASSYGQGAYYEQYF.

The chain has TRBV2 and TRBJ2-5; possible D gene TRBD1, 6 bases. CDR3 length: 15 residues. V was cut by 6 bases and J by 1 base, with 15 bases left in between. Germline V CDR1 and CDR2: SNHLY, FYNNEI. For the CDR3, the DNA is TGTGCCAGCAGAGCCTCGACAGGTCTCCAAGAGACCCAGTACTTC. Amino acids: CASRASTGLQETQYF.

DNA for the CDR3: TGTGCCAGCAGCGATAGTCGGGGGCGCAATCAGCCCCAGCATTTT. Amino acid sequence: CASSDSRGRNQPQHF. V is TRBV4-2 and J is TRBJ1-5; TRBD1 might be the D (6 bases). The germline V gene encodes CDR1 LGHNA and CDR2 YNFKEQ. V lost 5 bases and J lost 2, with 13 bases in between. The length of the CDR3 is 15 residues.

The chain has TRBV4-2 and TRBJ2-3, with 12 bases matching TRBD2. The CDR3 loop spans 15 amino acids. With V trimmed by 4 bases and J by 3 bases, 2 bases remained unmatched. The germline V gene encodes CDR1 LGHNA and CDR2 YNFKEQ. The CDR3 sequence: CASSRTSGGTDTQYF. CDR3 coding DNA: TGTGCCAGCAGCCGAACTAGCGGGGGGACAGATACGCAGTATTTT.

This chain joins TRBV5-4 and TRBJ1-3, with TRBD1 as a possible D gene (6 bases). Per the germline V gene, CDR1 is SGHNT and CDR2 is YYREEE (reference sequence). The V end lost 0 bases, the J end lost 0 bases, and 7 bases lay between the germline ends. The CDR3 spans 15 residues. This CDR3 reads CASSLGGASGNTIYF. CDR3 in DNA: TGTGCCAGCAGCTTGGGGGGGGCCTCTGGAAACACCATATATTTT. Drawing the rest from reference TRBV5-4 and TRBJ1-3, the complete variable domain is ETGVTQSPTHLIKTRGQQVTLRCSSQSGHNTVSWYQQALGQGPQFIFQYYREEENGRGNFPPRFSGLQFPNYSSELNVNALELDDSALYLCASSLGGASGNTIYFGEGSWLTVV.

The V gene is TRBV18, the J gene TRBJ2-7; 10 bases are shared with TRBD1. Germline CDR1 and CDR2: KGHSH and LQKENI. The CDR3 spans 16 residues. Unmatched junction bases numbered 5, after V lost 3 bases and J lost 0 bases. CDR3 in DNA: TGTGCCAGCTCACCGCGACAGGGGGCGAACTCCTACGAGCAGTACTTC. The encoded protein is CASSPRQGANSYEQYF.

The gene calls are TRBV21-1 and TRBJ1-3; the DNA was not used to check the table's D call, TRBD1. TRBV21-1 has pseudogene status. The CDR3 has 23 residues. In DNA, the CDR3 is TGTGCCAGCACTTCGGGACAGCGGCCCGAGAGGTACGGCCACGATCGCTCTGGAAACACCATATATTTT. This codes for CASTSGQRPERYGHDRSGNTIYF.

The V gene is TRBV27, the J gene TRBJ2-2; no clear D. Germline-derived CDR1 and CDR2 are MNHEY and SMNVEV (reference sequence). Deletions cut 6 bases from V and 6 bases from J, with 14 bases between. The CDR3 is 14 amino acids. Here the CDR3 reads CASRLVNLAGELFF. The CDR3 region has the DNA TGTGCCAGCAGGCTCGTGAATCTCGCCGGGGAGCTGTTTTTT.

The rearrangement links TRBV3-1 (or the pseudogene TRBV3-2) to TRBJ1-1; D perhaps matches TRBD1 (5 bases). V lost 5 bases to trimming and J lost 4 bases, with 14 bases between them. There are 14 residues in the CDR3. Germline V gene data show CDR1 as LGHDT and CDR2 as YNNKEL (reference sequence). The CDR3 bases are TGTGCCAGCAGCAAGTGGGGGAGCGGCACTGAAGCTTTCTTT. This translates into CASSKWGSGTEAFF.